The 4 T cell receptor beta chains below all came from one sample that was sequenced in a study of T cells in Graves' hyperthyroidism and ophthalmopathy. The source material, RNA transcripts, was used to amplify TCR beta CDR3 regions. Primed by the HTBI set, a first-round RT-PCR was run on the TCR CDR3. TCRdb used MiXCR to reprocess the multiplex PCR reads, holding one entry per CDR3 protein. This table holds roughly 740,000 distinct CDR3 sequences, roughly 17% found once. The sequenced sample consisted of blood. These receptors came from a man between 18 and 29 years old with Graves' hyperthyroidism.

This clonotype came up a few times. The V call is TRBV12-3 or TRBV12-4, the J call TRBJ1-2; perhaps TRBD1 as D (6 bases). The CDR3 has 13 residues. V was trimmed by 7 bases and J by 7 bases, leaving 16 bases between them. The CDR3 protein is CASNVGTGSGYTF. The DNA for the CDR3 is TGTGCCAGCAACGTCGGCACAGGGTCTGGCTACACCTTC.

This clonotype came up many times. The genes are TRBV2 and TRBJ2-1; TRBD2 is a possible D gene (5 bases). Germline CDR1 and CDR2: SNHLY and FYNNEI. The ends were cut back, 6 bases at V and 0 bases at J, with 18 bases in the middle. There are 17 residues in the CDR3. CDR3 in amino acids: CASRATPAGSSYNEQFF. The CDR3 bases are TGTGCCAGCAGGGCCACCCCGGCGGGCAGCTCCTACAATGAGCAGTTCTTC. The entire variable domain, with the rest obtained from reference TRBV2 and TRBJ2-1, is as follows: EPEVTQTPSHQVTQMGQEVILRCVPISNHLYFYWYRQILGQKVEFLVSFYNNEISEKSEIFDDQFSVERPDGSNFTLKIRSTKLEDSAMYFCASRATPAGSSYNEQFFGPGTRLTVL.

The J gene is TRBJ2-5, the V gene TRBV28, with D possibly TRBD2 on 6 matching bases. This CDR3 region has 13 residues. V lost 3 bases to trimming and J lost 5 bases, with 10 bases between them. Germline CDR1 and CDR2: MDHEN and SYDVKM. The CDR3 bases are TGTGCCAGCAGTTTTAGGAGCGGGGAGACCCAGTACTTC. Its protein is CASSFRSGETQYF.

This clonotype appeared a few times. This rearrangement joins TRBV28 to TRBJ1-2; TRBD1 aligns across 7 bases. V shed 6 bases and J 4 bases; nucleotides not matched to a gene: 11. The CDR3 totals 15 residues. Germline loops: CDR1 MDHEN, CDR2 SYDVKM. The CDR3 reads CASSTGRQGAYGYTF. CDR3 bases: TGTGCCAGCAGCACCGGGCGACAGGGAGCCTATGGCTACACCTTC.